What follows are 23 T cell receptor beta chains derived from one specimen sequenced in a study of immune evolution from preneoplasia to lung adenocarcinoma. Only in-frame clones appear in the TCRdb table, and some are missing; sequencing was by immunoSEQ multiplex PCR. This sample carries about 4,900 clones, around 80% of them seen once, and the ten largest clones take approximately 10%. Input material: FFPE minimally invasive lung adenocarcinoma tissue. These receptors came from a person aged 70 to 80 with lung adenocarcinoma.

This chain uses TRBV14 with TRBJ2-1; 11 nucleotides line up with TRBD2. Per the germline V gene, CDR1 is SGHDN and CDR2 is FVKESK. The J segment lost 8 bases and the V segment lost 4 bases, leaving 10 bases of the junction unmatched. CDR3 size: 16 residues. The CDR3 here is CASSPPTSGSAHEQFF. The DNA of the CDR3 is TGTGCCAGCAGCCCACCCACTAGCGGGAGTGCCCATGAGCAGTTCTTC.

The rearrangement joins TRBV5-4 to TRBJ2-2; 12 nucleotides align to TRBD2. The CDR3 contains 16 residues. Per germline, CDR1 SGHNT and CDR2 YYREEE (reference sequence). The trim removed 3 bases at V and 3 bases at J, leaving 3 bases unmatched. CDR3 amino acids: CASSSRTSGDTGELFF. The CDR3 nucleotides read TGTGCCAGCAGCTCCCGGACTAGCGGGGACACCGGGGAGCTGTTTTTT.

The chain couples TRBV5-5 to TRBJ2-7; D not resolved. CDR1 SGHKS and CDR2 YYEKEE come from the germline V gene (reference sequence). Trimming took off 0 bases at V and 0 bases at J, with 7 bases between the two ends. There are 14 residues in the CDR3. CDR3 protein: CASSLGTVSYEQYF. CDR3 sequence (DNA): TGTGCCAGCAGCTTGGGTACAGTCTCCTACGAGCAGTACTTC.

The V gene is TRBV5-5, the J gene TRBJ1-2, with TRBD1 as a possible D gene (5 bases). Per the germline V gene, CDR1 is SGHKS and CDR2 is YYEKEE (reference sequence). The V and J ends lost 4 bases and 4 bases respectively, with 17 bases between them. CDR3 length: 15 amino acids. The chain's CDR3 is CASSPHLTETYGYTF. The CDR3 DNA follows: TGTGCCAGCAGCCCGCACCTGACAGAGACCTATGGCTACACCTTC.

The V gene is TRBV11-2, the J gene TRBJ2-5; tentatively, D is TRBD2 (7 bases). V gave up 5 bases and J gave up 4 bases, with 14 bases separating them. The CDR3 covers 14 residues. The germline gives CDR1 SGHAT, CDR2 FQNNGV. The CDR3: CASSPTGGRETQYF. The CDR3 DNA follows: TGTGCCAGCAGCCCCACCGGGGGGCGAGAGACCCAGTACTTC.

This chain joins TRBV27 and TRBJ1-4; no clear D gene. The CDR3 has 13 residues. Trimming took off 3 bases at V and 6 bases at J, with 8 bases between the two ends. The germline gives CDR1 MNHEY, CDR2 SMNVEV (reference sequence). CDR3 sequence reads: CASSFTAYEKLFF. The DNA for the CDR3 is TGTGCCAGCAGTTTTACGGCCTATGAAAAACTGTTTTTT. Complete variable domain (other parts from reference TRBV27 and TRBJ1-4): EAQVTQNPRYLITVTGKKLTVTCSQNMNHEYMSWYRQDPGLGLRQIYYSMNVEVTDKGDVPEGYKVSRKEKRNFPLILESPSPNQTSLYFCASSFTAYEKLFFGSGTQLSVL.

In its sample, this clone was seen once. The chain links TRBV6-5 to TRBJ1-2; D possibly corresponds to TRBD1 (6 bases). The germline gives CDR1 MNHEY, CDR2 SVGAGI. The CDR3 runs 15 residues. V was pared by 4 bases and J by 8 bases, with 20 bases between. The CDR3 DNA follows: TGTGCCAGCAGTTTATCCCGGGACACTCTTTGGGGCTACACCTTC. Its translation: CASSLSRDTLWGYTF.

The chain is built from TRBV6-5 and TRBJ2-2, with 8 bases lining up with TRBD2. Looked up from germline, CDR1 is MNHEY and CDR2 is SVGAGI. V lost 5 bases and J lost 5; bases outside the gene matches: 7. This CDR3 has 15 amino acids. CDR3 coding DNA: TGTGCCAGCAGTCCCCTTGCGGGAGGAACCGGGGAGCTGTTTTTT. Protein sequence: CASSPLAGGTGELFF.

This clone was counted a single time. The chain is built from TRBV12-5 and TRBJ2-7; 10 nucleotides line up with TRBD1. With V trimmed by 6 bases and J by 3 bases, 2 bases remained unmatched. The CDR3 consists of 13 residues. Germline CDR1 LGHNT, CDR2 FRNRAP. The CDR3 nucleotides are TGTGCTAGTGGGCGGACAGGGGGCTACGAGCAGTACTTC. Translating it yields CASGRTGGYEQYF.

This chain connects TRBV4-2 to TRBJ2-7, with D possibly being TRBD1 or TRBD2 (7 bases each). CDR1 LGHNA and CDR2 YNFKEQ come from the germline V gene. The CDR3 totals 16 residues. V was trimmed by 0 bases and J by 2 bases, leaving 14 bases between them. CDR3 DNA: TGTGCCAGCAGCCAAGAAGGGGGAGGGGGCCCCTACGAGCAGTACTTC. This translates into CASSQEGGGGPYEQYF.

CDR3 sequence (DNA): TGCGCCAGCAGCTTGGGAGAATCCAACTATGGCTACACCTTC. It yields the protein CASSLGESNYGYTF. The rearrangement joins TRBV5-1 to TRBJ1-2; D is uncertain. This CDR3 is built from 14 residues. V lost 0 bases and J lost 2, with 8 bases in between. Per the germline V gene, CDR1 is SGHRS and CDR2 is YFSETQ.

This clone was counted between two and nine times. V gene TRBV15 combines with J gene TRBJ1-4; TRBD1 matches 10 bases. The ends lost 3 bases at V and 6 bases at J; junction bases unmatched: 4. The CDR3 runs 15 residues. Germline V gene data show CDR1 as LNHNV and CDR2 as YYDKDF (reference sequence). CDR3: CATSSRDRGDEKLFF. The DNA for the CDR3 is TGTGCCACCAGCAGCCGGGACAGGGGAGATGAAAAACTGTTTTTT.

The chain employs TRBV6-1 and TRBJ2-2; no clear D gene. The V gene lost 2 bases and the J gene lost 4 bases, with 5 bases spanning the gap. Germline CDR1 reads MNHNS; CDR2 reads SASEGT. CDR3 length: 13 residues. CDR3 loop: CASSEQATGELFF. The CDR3 region has the DNA TGTGCCAGCAGTGAACAGGCCACCGGGGAGCTGTTTTTT.

This clone has a handful of counts. The rearrangement links TRBV5-6 to TRBJ1-1; TRBD1 matches at 10 bases. Per the germline V gene, CDR1 is SGHDT and CDR2 is YYEEEE. V gave up 4 bases and J gave up 5 bases; unmatched junction bases: 14. CDR3 length equals 17 residues. CDR3 protein: CASSRPRVTGGDTEAFF. The CDR3 DNA sequence: TGTGCCAGCAGCCGACCGAGAGTGACAGGGGGCGATACTGAAGCTTTCTTT.

Regarding this clone: The identical CDR3 is also encoded by other nucleotide sequences in the sample. The rearrangement joins TRBV7-2 to TRBJ2-7; D is perhaps TRBD2 (6 bases). This CDR3 is built from 15 residues. Trimming took off 1 base at V and 4 bases at J, with 14 bases between the two ends. Germline V gene data show CDR1 as SGHTA and CDR2 as FQGNSA. As DNA, the CDR3 is TGTGCCAGCAGCTTAGGAGGGGACTTAACTTACGAGCAGTACTTC. Protein: CASSLGGDLTYEQYF.

V is TRBV28 and J is TRBJ2-1; D gene uncertain. This CDR3 region has 14 residues. Germline CDR1 is MDHEN and CDR2 is SYDVKM. V was cut by 5 bases and J by 6 bases, with 14 bases left in between. The CDR3: CASSLSSLINEQFF. In DNA form, the CDR3 reads TGTGCCAGCAGTCTATCTTCCCTCATCAATGAGCAGTTCTTC.

This sequence joins TRBV6-4 and TRBJ2-6, with D tentatively TRBD1 or TRBD2 (6 bases each). V shed 4 bases and J shed 4 bases, with 14 bases lying between them. The CDR3 totals 16 residues. Germline values: CDR1 MRHNA, CDR2 SNTAGT. The CDR3 here is CASSGGGGYGANVLTF. Here the CDR3 DNA reads TGTGCCAGCAGTGGAGGAGGGGGGTACGGGGCCAACGTCCTGACTTTC.

The rearrangement joins TRBV4-1 to TRBJ2-1, with TRBD2 as a possible D gene (5 bases). The CDR3 consists of 15 residues. Trimming stripped 0 bases from V and 10 bases from J, with 16 bases between. Germline CDR1 and CDR2: MGHRA and YSYEKL. The DNA of the CDR3 is TGCGCCAGCAGCCAAGAGGGCAGCGGTCCCCGCGAGCAGTTCTTC. It is translated as CASSQEGSGPREQFF.

Only a few counts were recorded for this clone. V gene TRBV28 combines with J gene TRBJ2-1, with D tentatively TRBD1 or TRBD2 (5 bases each). This CDR3 comprises 15 residues. Germline V gives CDR1 MDHEN, CDR2 SYDVKM. The V gene lost 10 bases and the J gene lost 4 bases, with 20 bases spanning the gap. The CDR3 nucleotides are TGTGCCACCCTCGGGACGCCCGCAGATTACAATGAGCAGTTCTTC. Residues: CATLGTPADYNEQFF. Supplemented by reference TRBV28 and TRBJ2-1, the full variable domain reads DVKVTQSSRYLVKRTGEKVFLECVQDMDHENMFWYRQDPGLGLRLIYFSYDVKMKEKGDIPEGYSVSREKKERFSLILESASTNQTSMYLCATLGTPADYNEQFFGPGTRLTVL.

This clone was counted a single time. This sequence joins TRBV6-1 and TRBJ2-1; D is perhaps TRBD1 or TRBD2 (6 bases each). V was trimmed by 1 base and J by 8 bases, leaving 15 bases between them. The CDR3 has 15 residues. CDR1 MNHNS and CDR2 SASEGT come from the germline V gene. The CDR3 loop reads CASSEVGGQVDEQFF. CDR3 coding DNA: TGTGCCAGCAGTGAAGTAGGGGGGCAAGTGGATGAGCAGTTCTTC.

The chain joins TRBV5-8 to TRBJ2-6; TRBD1 matches 12 bases. The CDR3 sequence is 17 residues long. Per germline, CDR1 SGHTS and CDR2 YDEGEE. The ends lost 3 bases at V and 3 bases at J; junction bases unmatched: 4. CDR3 DNA sequence: TGTGCCAGCAGCTCGGGACAGGGGGCTGGTGGGGCCAACGTCCTGACTTTC. Protein product: CASSSGQGAGGANVLTF.

This chain links TRBV11-2 with TRBJ2-1; possibly TRBD1 or TRBD2 for D (7 bases each). V lost 0 bases to trimming and J lost 9 bases, with 21 bases between them. Germline CDR1 reads SGHAT; CDR2 reads FQNNGV. This CDR3 is 17 amino acids long. The DNA for the CDR3 is TGTGCCAGCAGCTTAGAGGGTAGAGTAGGGGGCGGGGGTGAGCAGTTCTTC. Translated: CASSLEGRVGGGGEQFF.

The rearrangement uses TRBV27 and TRBJ1-2; D is uncertain. CDR3 length: 13 amino acids. CDR1 and CDR2 from the germline V gene are MNHEY and SMNVEV (reference sequence). The ends were cut back, 2 bases at V and 8 bases at J, with 12 bases in the middle. CDR3 sequence: CASSLNSGSGYTF. The CDR3 DNA reads TGTGCCAGCAGTTTAAACAGCGGGAGCGGCTACACCTTC.